The clone carrying this T cell receptor beta chain was observed a few times. Its antigen is unknown. This sample is part of a study of T-cell memory formation after mild COVID-19. Germline CDR1 and CDR2: SEHNR and FQNEAQ (reference sequence). V dropped 1 base and J dropped 2 bases, with 10 bases sitting between them. The CDR3 contains 15 residues. Study conclusions and caveats: CD4/CD8 balance held among clones contracting day 15 to 85, and later expanders leaned CD4+. Pre-infection memory carried some responding clones, suggesting that cross-reactive memory joined.

cDNA libraries for TCR alpha and TCR beta, carrying sample barcodes and UMIs, came from 5'RACE with constant-segment primers. TCRdb analysed the 5' RACE reads with MiXCR anew, one entry per CDR3 protein. Seen here are more than 150,000 distinct CDR3 sequences, 20% to 25% observed once, and the top ten hold 20% to 25%. Sequencing was done on a sample of PBMCs or a T cell subset sorted from them (not recorded which). The TCR was taken from an adult woman who had mild COVID-19 (a few samples of this study predate the infection). Cell type and time point are not known. This chain uses TRBV7-9 with TRBJ2-3; D remains ambiguous. The CDR3 sequence is CASSLGESSTDTQYF. The CDR3 region has the DNA TGTGCCAGCAGCTTAGGAGAATCCTCCACAGATACGCAGTATTTT.